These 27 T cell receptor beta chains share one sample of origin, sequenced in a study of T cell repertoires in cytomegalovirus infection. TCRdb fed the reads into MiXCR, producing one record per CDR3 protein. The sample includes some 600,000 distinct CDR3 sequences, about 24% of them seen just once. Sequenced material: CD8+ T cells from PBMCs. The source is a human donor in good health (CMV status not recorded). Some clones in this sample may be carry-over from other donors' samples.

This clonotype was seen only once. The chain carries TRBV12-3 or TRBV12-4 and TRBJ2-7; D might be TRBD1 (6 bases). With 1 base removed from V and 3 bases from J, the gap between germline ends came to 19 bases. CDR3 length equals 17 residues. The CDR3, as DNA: TGTGCCAGCAGTTTAGGCCCTGACAGGATAGCCTACTACGAGCAGTACGTC. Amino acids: CASSLGPDRIAYYEQYV.

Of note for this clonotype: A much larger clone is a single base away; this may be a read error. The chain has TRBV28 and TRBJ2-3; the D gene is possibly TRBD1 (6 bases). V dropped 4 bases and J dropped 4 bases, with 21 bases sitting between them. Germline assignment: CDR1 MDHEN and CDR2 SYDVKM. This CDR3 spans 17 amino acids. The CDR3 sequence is CASSSVVGRGPADTQYF. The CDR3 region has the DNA TGTGCCAGCAGTTCCGTCGTTGGCAGGGGCCCCGCAGATACGCAGTATTTT.

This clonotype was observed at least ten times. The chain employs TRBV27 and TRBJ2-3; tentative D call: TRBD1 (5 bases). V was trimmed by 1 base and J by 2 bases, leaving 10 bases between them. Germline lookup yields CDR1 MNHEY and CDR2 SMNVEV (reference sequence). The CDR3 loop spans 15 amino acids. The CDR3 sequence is CASSLWGNPTDTQYF. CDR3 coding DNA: TGTGCCAGCAGTTTATGGGGCAACCCCACAGATACGCAGTATTTT.

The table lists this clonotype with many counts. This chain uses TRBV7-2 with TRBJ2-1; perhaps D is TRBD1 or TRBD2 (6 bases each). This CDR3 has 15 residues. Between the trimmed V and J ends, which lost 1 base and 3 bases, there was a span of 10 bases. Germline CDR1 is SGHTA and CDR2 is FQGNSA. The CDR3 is CASSLVGGFYNEQFF. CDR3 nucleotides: TGTGCCAGCAGCTTAGTGGGGGGCTTCTACAATGAGCAGTTCTTC.

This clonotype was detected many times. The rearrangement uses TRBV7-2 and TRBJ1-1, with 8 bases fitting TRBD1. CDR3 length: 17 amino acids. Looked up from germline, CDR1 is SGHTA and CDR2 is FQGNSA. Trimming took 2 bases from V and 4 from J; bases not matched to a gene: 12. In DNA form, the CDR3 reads TGTGCCAGCAGCTTACAGGACAGGGAATATGTCGGCACTGAAGCTTTCTTT. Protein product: CASSLQDREYVGTEAFF.

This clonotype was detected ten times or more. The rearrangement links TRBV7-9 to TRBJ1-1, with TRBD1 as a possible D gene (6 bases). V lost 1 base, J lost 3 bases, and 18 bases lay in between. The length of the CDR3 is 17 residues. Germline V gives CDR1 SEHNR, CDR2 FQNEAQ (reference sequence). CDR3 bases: TGTGCCAGCAGCTTAGAGCCGGGACAAATTCGGTACACTGAAGCTTTCTTT. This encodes CASSLEPGQIRYTEAFF.

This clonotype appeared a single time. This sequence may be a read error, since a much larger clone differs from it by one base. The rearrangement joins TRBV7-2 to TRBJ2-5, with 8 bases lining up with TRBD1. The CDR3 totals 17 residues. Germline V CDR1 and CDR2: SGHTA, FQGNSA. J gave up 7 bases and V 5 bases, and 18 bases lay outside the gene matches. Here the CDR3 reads CASSPRTGIQVQGTQYF. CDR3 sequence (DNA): TGTGCCAGCAGCCCCCGGACAGGGATTCAGGTTCAGGGGACCCAGTACTTC.

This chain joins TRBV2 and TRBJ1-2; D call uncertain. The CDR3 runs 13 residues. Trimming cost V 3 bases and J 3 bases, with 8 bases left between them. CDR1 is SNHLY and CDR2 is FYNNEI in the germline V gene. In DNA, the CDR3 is TGTGCCAGCAGTGATTTAAGATACTATGGCTACACCTTC. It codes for CASSDLRYYGYTF. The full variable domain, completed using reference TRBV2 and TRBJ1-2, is EPEVTQTPSHQVTQMGQEVILRCVPISNHLYFYWYRQILGQKVEFLVSFYNNEISEKSEIFDDQFSVERPDGSNFTLKIRSTKLEDSAMYFCASSDLRYYGYTFGSGTRLTVV.

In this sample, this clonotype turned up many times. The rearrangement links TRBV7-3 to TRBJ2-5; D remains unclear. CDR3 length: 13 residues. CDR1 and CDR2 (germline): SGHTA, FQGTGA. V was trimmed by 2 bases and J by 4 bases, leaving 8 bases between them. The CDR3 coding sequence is TGTGCCAGCAGCTTAGGCCTTTCAGAGACCCAGTACTTC. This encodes CASSLGLSETQYF.

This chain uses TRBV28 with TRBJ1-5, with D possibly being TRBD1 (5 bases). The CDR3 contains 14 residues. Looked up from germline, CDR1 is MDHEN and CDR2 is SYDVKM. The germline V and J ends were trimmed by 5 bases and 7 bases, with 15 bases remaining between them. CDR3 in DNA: TGTGCCAGCAGTCCCCGGGACCGGAGGCAGCCCCAGCATTTT. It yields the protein CASSPRDRRQPQHF.

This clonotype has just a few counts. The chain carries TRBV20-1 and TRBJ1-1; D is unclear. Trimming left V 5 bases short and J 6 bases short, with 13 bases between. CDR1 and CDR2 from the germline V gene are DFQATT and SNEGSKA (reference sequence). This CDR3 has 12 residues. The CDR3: CSAPHPLAEAFF. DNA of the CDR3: TGCAGTGCTCCTCACCCCTTAGCTGAAGCTTTCTTT.

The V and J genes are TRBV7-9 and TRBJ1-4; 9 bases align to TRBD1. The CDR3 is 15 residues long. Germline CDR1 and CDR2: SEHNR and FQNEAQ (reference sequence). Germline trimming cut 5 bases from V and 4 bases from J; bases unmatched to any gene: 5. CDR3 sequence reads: CASSPRDRDNEKLFF. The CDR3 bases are TGTGCCAGCAGCCCCCGGGACAGGGATAATGAAAAACTGTTTTTT.

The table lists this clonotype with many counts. CDR3 nucleotides: TGTGCCAGCAGCCAAGAAGGGCCCAGGTCTCCCTACAATGAGCAGTTCTTC. Translation: CASSQEGPRSPYNEQFF. The chain joins TRBV4-2 to TRBJ2-1; D ambiguous. The CDR3 totals 17 residues. CDR1 and CDR2 from the germline V gene are LGHNA and YNFKEQ. Between the trimmed V and J ends, which lost 0 bases and 2 bases, there was a span of 14 bases.

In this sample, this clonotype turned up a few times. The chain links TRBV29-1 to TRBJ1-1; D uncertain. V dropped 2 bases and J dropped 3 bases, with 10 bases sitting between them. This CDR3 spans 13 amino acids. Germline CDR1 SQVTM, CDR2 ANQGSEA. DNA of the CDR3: TGCAGCGTTGAAACCGGGGAAGACACTGAAGCTTTCTTT. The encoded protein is CSVETGEDTEAFF.

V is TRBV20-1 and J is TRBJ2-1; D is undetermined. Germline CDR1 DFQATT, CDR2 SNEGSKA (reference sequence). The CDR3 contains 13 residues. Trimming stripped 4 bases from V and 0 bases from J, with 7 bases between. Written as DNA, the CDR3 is TGCAGTGCTAAGCACAGCTCCTACAATGAGCAGTTCTTC. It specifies CSAKHSSYNEQFF.

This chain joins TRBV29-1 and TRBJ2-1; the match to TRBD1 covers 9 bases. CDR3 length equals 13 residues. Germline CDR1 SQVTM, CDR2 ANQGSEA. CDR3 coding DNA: TGCAGTTTTGACAGGGGGTGGAGGAATGAGCAGTTCTTC. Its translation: CSFDRGWRNEQFF.

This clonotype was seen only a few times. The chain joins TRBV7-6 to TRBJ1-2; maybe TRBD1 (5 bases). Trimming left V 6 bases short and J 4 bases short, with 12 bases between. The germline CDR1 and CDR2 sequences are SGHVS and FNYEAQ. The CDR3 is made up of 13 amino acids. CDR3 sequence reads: CASSFQGAYGYTF. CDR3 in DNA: TGTGCCAGCAGTTTCCAGGGTGCCTATGGCTACACCTTC.

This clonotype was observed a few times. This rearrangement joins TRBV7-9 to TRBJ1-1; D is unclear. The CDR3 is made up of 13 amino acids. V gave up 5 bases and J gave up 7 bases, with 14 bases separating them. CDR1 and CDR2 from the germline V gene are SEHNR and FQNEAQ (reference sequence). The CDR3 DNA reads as TGTGCCAGCAGCCCCACGGTTGGAGTTGAAGCTTTCTTT. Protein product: CASSPTVGVEAFF.

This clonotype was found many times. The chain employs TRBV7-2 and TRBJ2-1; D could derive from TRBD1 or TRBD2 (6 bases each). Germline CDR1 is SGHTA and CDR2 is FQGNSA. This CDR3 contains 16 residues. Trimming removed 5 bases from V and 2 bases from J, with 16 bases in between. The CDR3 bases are TGTGCCAGCAGCCACCCCCCGGGGGCGGCCTACAATGAGCAGTTCTTC. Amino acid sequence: CASSHPPGAAYNEQFF.

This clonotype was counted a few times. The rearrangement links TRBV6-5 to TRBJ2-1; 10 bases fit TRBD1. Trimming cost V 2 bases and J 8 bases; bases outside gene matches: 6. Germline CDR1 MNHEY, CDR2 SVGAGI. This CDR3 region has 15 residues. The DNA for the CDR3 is TGTGCCAGCAGTTACGGACAGGGGGAAATGGATGAGCAGTTCTTC. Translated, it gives CASSYGQGEMDEQFF.

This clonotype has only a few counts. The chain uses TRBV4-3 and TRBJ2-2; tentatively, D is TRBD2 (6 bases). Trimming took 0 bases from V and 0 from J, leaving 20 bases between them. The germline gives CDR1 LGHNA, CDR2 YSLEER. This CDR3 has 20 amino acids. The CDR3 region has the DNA TGCGCCAGCAGCCAAGACTCACCCAGGAGTGGGACTGCGAACACCGGGGAGCTGTTTTTT. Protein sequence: CASSQDSPRSGTANTGELFF.

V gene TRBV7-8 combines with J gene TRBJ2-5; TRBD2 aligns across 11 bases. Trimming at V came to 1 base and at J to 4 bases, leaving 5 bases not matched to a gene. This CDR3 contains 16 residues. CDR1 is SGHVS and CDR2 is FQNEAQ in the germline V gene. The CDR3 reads CASSLDSGGAPETQYF. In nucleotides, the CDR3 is TGTGCCAGCAGCTTAGATAGCGGGGGGGCCCCAGAGACCCAGTACTTC.

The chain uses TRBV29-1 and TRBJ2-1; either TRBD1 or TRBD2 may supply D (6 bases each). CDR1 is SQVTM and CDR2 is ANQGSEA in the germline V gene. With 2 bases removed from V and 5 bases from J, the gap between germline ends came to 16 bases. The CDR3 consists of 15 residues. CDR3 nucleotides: TGCAGCGTTGAAAGACAGGAGGGCAGGGACAATGAGCAGTTCTTC. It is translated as CSVERQEGRDNEQFF.

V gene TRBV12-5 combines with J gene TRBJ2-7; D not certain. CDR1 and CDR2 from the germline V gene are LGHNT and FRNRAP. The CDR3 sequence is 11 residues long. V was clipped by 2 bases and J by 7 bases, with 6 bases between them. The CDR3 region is CASGLPWEQYF. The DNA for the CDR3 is TGTGCTAGTGGTTTGCCTTGGGAGCAGTACTTC.

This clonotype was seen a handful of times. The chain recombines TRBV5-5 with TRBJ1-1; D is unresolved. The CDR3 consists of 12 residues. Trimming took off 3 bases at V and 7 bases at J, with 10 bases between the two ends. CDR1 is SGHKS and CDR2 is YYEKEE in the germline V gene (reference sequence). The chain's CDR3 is CASSSTADEAFF. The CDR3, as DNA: TGTGCCAGCAGCTCCACAGCGGATGAAGCTTTCTTT.

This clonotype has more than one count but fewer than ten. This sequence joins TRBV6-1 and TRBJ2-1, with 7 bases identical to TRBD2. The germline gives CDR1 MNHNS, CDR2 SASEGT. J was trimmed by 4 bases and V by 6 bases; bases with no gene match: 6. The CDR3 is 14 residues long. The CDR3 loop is CASSERGLYNEQFF. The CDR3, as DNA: TGTGCCAGCAGCGAGCGGGGACTTTACAATGAGCAGTTCTTC.

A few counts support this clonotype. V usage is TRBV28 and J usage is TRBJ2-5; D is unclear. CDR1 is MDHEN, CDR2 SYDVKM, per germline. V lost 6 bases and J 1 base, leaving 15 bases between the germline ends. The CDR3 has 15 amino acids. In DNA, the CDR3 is TGTGCCAGCAGCTTAGTGGCTAGTCCCCAAGAGACCCAGTACTTC. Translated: CASSLVASPQETQYF.